This note documents a single T cell receptor (beta chain) sequence. CDR1 and CDR2 (germline): SGDLS, YYNGEE. The CDR3 consists of 15 residues. V gave up 4 bases and J gave up 2 bases, with 15 bases separating them. Enrollees, roughly 18 to 95 years old, lived in fewer than 25 US areas. Either two negative PCRs, clearance, or symptom resolution qualified Cohort 3 donors as recovered. The data were obtained in a study of blood T cell repertoires in COVID-19. Study-level information: Spain, Italy and the United States supplied samples that represented acute and convalescent COVID-19. The cDNA or gDNA used as material had been derived from T cells, B-cell-depleted T cells, or PBMCs.

Measured with immunoSEQ multiplex PCR; TCRdb has only the in-frame clones, and not every one. In the table there are 330,000 or so clones, approximately 84% of which are singletons. The sequenced sample consisted of PBMCs or T cells enriched from blood (not recorded which). The V and J genes are TRBV9 and TRBJ1-2; a possible D gene is TRBD1 (5 bases). The sequence derives from a woman aged 25 to 39 who had recovered from COVID-19. CDR3 nucleotides: TGTGCCAGCAGCCCGGGGGGTACTCCGAACTATGGCTACACCTTC. As protein: CASSPGGTPNYGYTF.